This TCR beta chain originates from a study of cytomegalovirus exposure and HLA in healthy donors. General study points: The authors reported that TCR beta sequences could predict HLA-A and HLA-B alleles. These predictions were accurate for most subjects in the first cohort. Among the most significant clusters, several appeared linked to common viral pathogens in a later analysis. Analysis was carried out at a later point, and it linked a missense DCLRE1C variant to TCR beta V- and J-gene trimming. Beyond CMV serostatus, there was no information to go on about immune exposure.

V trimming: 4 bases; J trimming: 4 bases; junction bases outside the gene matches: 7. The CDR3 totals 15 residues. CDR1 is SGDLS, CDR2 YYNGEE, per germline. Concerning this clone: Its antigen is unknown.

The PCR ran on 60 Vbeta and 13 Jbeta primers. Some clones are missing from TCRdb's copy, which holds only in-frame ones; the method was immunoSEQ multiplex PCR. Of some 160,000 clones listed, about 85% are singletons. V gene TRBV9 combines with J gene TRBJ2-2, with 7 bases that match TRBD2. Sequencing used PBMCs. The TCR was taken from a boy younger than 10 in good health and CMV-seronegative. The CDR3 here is CASSPWTSLTGELFF. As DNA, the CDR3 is TGTGCCAGCAGCCCGTGGACTAGTCTCACCGGGGAGCTGTTTTTT.